This entry features one TCR beta chain sequence. Its antigen is undetermined. These data come from a study of T cell responses to AZD1222 COVID-19 vaccine. At the level of the study: Investigators merged groups given second doses at roughly 4 or roughly 12 weeks. Findings of the study overall: Baseline seropositives among AZD1222 recipients totaled only six or seven. Across spike, vaccine-associated CD4 TCRs were found, dominant at 160-218 and 743-854. Clonal diversity was possibly underestimated, and the donors were mostly white British, with more females.

The data were produced by immunoSEQ multiplex PCR, yet TCRdb's version contains in-frame clones alone and is incomplete. The table has 110,000 or so clones, 70% to 90% seen once. The CDR3 length is 16 residues. Trimming left V 2 bases short and J 5 bases short, with 18 bases between. Germline V gene sequence: CDR1 SGHTA, CDR2 FQGNSA. The sequence derives from an adult in good health. Here the sequenced sample was peripheral blood, taken on day 0 of AZD1222 vaccination. This chain uses TRBV7-2 with TRBJ1-2; possible D gene TRBD1, 5 bases. The CDR3 sequence: CASSLTPGPGGYGYTF. The CDR3 region has the DNA TGTGCCAGCAGCTTAACCCCCGGACCGGGGGGGTATGGCTACACCTTC. The entire variable domain, with the rest obtained from reference TRBV7-2 and TRBJ1-2, is as follows: GAGVSQSPSNKVTEKGKDVELRCDPISGHTALYWYRQSLGQGLEFLIYFQGNSAPDKSGLPSDRFSAERTGGSVSTLTIQRTQQEDSAVYLCASSLTPGPGGYGYTFGSGTRLTVV.